This is a list of T cell receptor beta chains from one sample in a study of CD8+ T cells in alopecia areata. Sequencing used immunoSEQ multiplex PCR; TCRdb keeps in-frame clones, though not all of them. In the table there are about 140,000 clones, around 86% of which are singletons. Sequenced here: CD8+ T cells sorted from blood, sampled at week 4, from a patient treated with tofacitinib. The receptors here all came from a human donor with alopecia areata. Both conserved end residues are part of each CDR3. A D gene is named only where the DNA matches it firmly. Not every row has a clone size; where given, it reads once, few, many or a size class.

J,size,V,D,DNA,CDR3
TRBJ2-7,.,TRBV6-5,.,TGTGCCAGCAGTTACTCAGAAGATTACGAGCAGTACTTC,CASSYSEDYEQYF
TRBJ2-7,.,TRBV30,TRBD2,TGTGCCTGGACGGGGTATGAGCGGGAGTTGCACGAGCAGTACTTC,CAWTGYERELHEQYF
TRBJ2-3,once,TRBV7-9,.,TGTGCCAGCAGCCCATCAATGGAGGAGACAGATACGCAGTATTTT,CASSPSMEETDTQYF
TRBJ1-1,.,TRBV30,TRBD1,TGTGCCTGGGGGACAGGGGGACTGAACACTGAAGCTTTCTTT,CAWGTGGLNTEAFF
TRBJ2-3,.,TRBV2,.,TGTGCCAGCTTTCGGAATACGCAGTATTTT,CASFRNTQYF
TRBJ1-5,.,TRBV7-6,.,TGTGCCAGCAGCTTATCGGGCGGACGGGACAGCAATCAGCCCCAGCATTTT,CASSLSGGRDSNQPQHF
TRBJ2-7,.,TRBV7-8,.,TGTGCCAGCAGTTCGGTACCACATTCAATGGGGGAGCAGTACTTC,CASSSVPHSMGEQYF
TRBJ2-1,.,TRBV7-8,.,TGTGCCAGCAGCTTAGGGTCTGAGCAGTTCTTC,CASSLGSEQFF
TRBJ1-1,.,TRBV7-8,.,TGTGCCAGCAGCTTGAGTCAGGGGCCGAACACTGAAGCTTTCTTT,CASSLSQGPNTEAFF
TRBJ2-7,.,TRBV29-1,.,TGCAGCGTTGAGGGACTCTCCTACGAGCAGTACTTC,CSVEGLSYEQYF
TRBJ1-2,.,TRBV27,.,.,CASSFGPGPLGYTF
TRBJ2-3,once,TRBV29-1,.,TGCAGCGTTGACTGCTACACAGATACGCAGTATTTT,CSVDCYTDTQYF
TRBJ2-5,.,TRBV5-4,.,TGTGCCAGCAGCTTGGAGTGGGGAGAGACCCAGTACTTC,CASSLEWGETQYF
TRBJ1-2,once,TRBV6-5,TRBD1,TGTGCCAGCAGTTACTTGCGACAGGGAGATAACTATGGCTACACCTTC,CASSYLRQGDNYGYTF
TRBJ1-1,.,TRBV30,.,TGTGCCTGGAGTGGTCGGGAAGCTGCTTTCTTT,CAWSGREAAFF
TRBJ2-7,few,TRBV29-1,TRBD1,TGCAGCGTCTGGGACAGCACCTACGAGCAGTACTTC,CSVWDSTYEQYF
TRBJ2-3,once,TRBV2,.,TGTGCCAGCAGGGACACTATCGAGGCAGATACGCAGTATTTT,CASRDTIEADTQYF
TRBJ2-2,once,TRBV13,TRBD1,TGTGCCAGCAGCCACTGGGACAGCTCGAACACCGGGGAGCTGTTTTTT,CASSHWDSSNTGELFF
TRBJ2-3,.,TRBV14,.,TGTGCCAGCAGCCACCTTATTATACTACGGGATACGCAGTATTTT,CASSHLIILRDTQYF
TRBJ2-2,.,TRBV9,.,TGTGCCAGCAGCCCCGGAGGGAGTAACGGGGAGCTGTTTTTT,CASSPGGSNGELFF
TRBJ2-6,.,TRBV7-8,.,TGTGCCAGCAGCTCCGGCAGGGGCTCTGGGGCCAACGTCCTGACTTTC,CASSSGRGSGANVLTF
TRBJ2-7,.,TRBV4-1,TRBD2,TGCGCCAGCAGCCATATAGCGGGGAGATTCTACGAGCAGTACTTC,CASSHIAGRFYEQYF
TRBJ2-2,.,TRBV29-1,TRBD2,TGCAGCGTGGATACTAGCGGGTTGTCCGGGGAGCTGTTTTTT,CSVDTSGLSGELFF
TRBJ1-6,.,TRBV7-9,.,TGTGCCAGCAGCTCGACATCCTCCTATAATTCACCCCTCCACTTT,CASSSTSSYNSPLHF
TRBJ2-7,.,TRBV28,TRBD2,TGTGCCAGCAGTTTAGTACTAGCGGGGACCTACGAGCAGTACTTC,CASSLVLAGTYEQYF
TRBJ2-2,.,TRBV4-1,.,TGCGCCAGCAGCCAAGATCCCGGATTTATGGGTACCGGGGAGCTGTTTTTT,CASSQDPGFMGTGELFF
TRBJ2-1,.,TRBV9,.,TGTGCCAGCAGCCCCGGGGGCCCGAGCTCCTACAATGAGCAGTTCTTC,CASSPGGPSSYNEQFF
TRBJ2-2,.,TRBV19,.,TGTGCCAGCAACCCCACGCGGGTCTGGTCTGCTCCCGGGGAGCTGTTTTTT,CASNPTRVWSAPGELFF
TRBJ1-5,.,TRBV9,.,TGTGCCAGCAGCGTTGGTCCGGGATGGGGCAATCAGCCCCAGCATTTT,CASSVGPGWGNQPQHF
TRBJ2-2,.,TRBV5-1,.,TGCGCCAGCGCGGAGGGGGTTTCGCCCGGGGAGCTGTTTTTT,CASAEGVSPGELFF
TRBJ2-7,few,TRBV4-1,.,TGCGCCAGCAGCCAAGATTTAACCTACGAGCAGTACTTC,CASSQDLTYEQYF
TRBJ1-6,.,TRBV28,TRBD1,TGTGCCAGCATTGTGGACAGGGCGGCTTCACCCCTCCACTTT,CASIVDRAASPLHF
TRBJ2-1,once,TRBV19,.,TGTGCCAGTAGTATCCTAGACAGGAGCTCCTACAATGAGCAGTTCTTC,CASSILDRSSYNEQFF
TRBJ1-2,.,TRBV29-1,.,TGCAGCGTTGATTGGACCTCTGGGATTAGAAACTATGGCTACACCTTC,CSVDWTSGIRNYGYTF
TRBJ1-4,.,TRBV7-6,.,TGTGCCAGCAGCCTAGGGGGAGGGAGCCTTGAAAAACTGTTTTTT,CASSLGGGSLEKLFF
TRBJ2-7,.,TRBV4-2,.,TGTGCCAGCAGCCAAGATGGACATTCCTACGAGCAGTACTTC,CASSQDGHSYEQYF
TRBJ2-2,once,TRBV9,.,TGTGCCAGCAGGGAGCGTCTGACCGGGGAGCTGTTTTTT,CASRERLTGELFF
TRBJ2-1,few,TRBV29-1,TRBD2,TGCAGCGTCCGACCTAGCGGGGCCCTGAGCTCCTACAATGAGCAGTTCTTC,CSVRPSGALSSYNEQFF
TRBJ2-3,.,TRBV30,TRBD2,TGTGCCTGGAGTGCGGTAGCGGGAGATACGCAGTATTTT,CAWSAVAGDTQYF
TRBJ2-7,.,TRBV6-1,TRBD2,TGTGCCAGCAGTGAGTGGCTAGCGGGAGCGGGTGAGCAGTACTTC,CASSEWLAGAGEQYF
TRBJ2-2,.,TRBV4-1,.,TGCGCCAGCAGGGGTCCCGGGACAATCACCGGGGAGCTGTTTTTT,CASRGPGTITGELFF
TRBJ2-5,.,TRBV25-1,.,TGTGCCAGCAGTGACCTAATGACGTCGGAGACCCAGTACTTC,CASSDLMTSETQYF
TRBJ2-3,.,TRBV5-1,TRBD2,TGCGCCAGCAGCCCCCCCAGAGTGGGGCTAGCGGCCCCTGATACGCAGTATTTT,CASSPPRVGLAAPDTQYF
TRBJ1-5,.,TRBV7-8,.,TGTGCCAGCAGCTTAGATAGCCAGCCCCAGCATTTT,CASSLDSQPQHF
TRBJ1-1,.,TRBV4-1,.,TGCGCCAGCAGAGTTAGGGGCGCAGGCACTGAAGCTTTCTTT,CASRVRGAGTEAFF
TRBJ2-5,once,TRBV5-4,.,TGTGCCAGCAGCCCGCGGCCCCAAGGGCCCCAAGAGACCCAGTACTTC,CASSPRPQGPQETQYF
TRBJ2-2,.,TRBV5-1,.,TGCGCCACTCCGGGCCTAAACACCGGGGAGCTGTTTTTT,CATPGLNTGELFF
TRBJ2-3,.,TRBV5-4,.,TGTGCCAGCAGCTTGACCCCGGGATCAGGAGATACGCAGTATTTT,CASSLTPGSGDTQYF
TRBJ1-1,.,TRBV29-1,.,TGCAGCGTAAACGGCAGGGCGGGGACTGAAGCTTTCTTT,CSVNGRAGTEAFF
TRBJ1-1,.,TRBV10-2,.,TGCGCCAGCATTCCCTTCGGGGGAGGGGAGATTACTGAAGCTTTCTTT,CASIPFGGGEITEAFF